These 5 T cell receptor beta chains originate from one sample sequenced in a study of T cells in Graves' hyperthyroidism and ophthalmopathy. The source material, RNA transcripts, was used to amplify TCR beta CDR3 regions. TCR CDR3 regions were first amplified by RT-PCR with HTBI primers. TCRdb called the multiplex PCR reads again in MiXCR, with one record for every CDR3 protein. The repertoire includes roughly 740,000 distinct CDR3 sequences, roughly 17% of them detected once, and approximately 8% sits in the top ten. The sequenced sample was blood. These receptors came from a man in his late teens or twenties with Graves' hyperthyroidism.

The V call is TRBV6-1, the J call TRBJ2-2, with D uncertain. V was pared by 6 bases and J by 6 bases, with 17 bases between. This CDR3 spans 15 amino acids. Germline V gene data show CDR1 as MNHNS and CDR2 as SASEGT. Here the CDR3 reads CASSSVPGLPGELFF. The DNA of the CDR3 is TGTGCCAGCAGCTCTGTACCGGGTCTCCCCGGGGAGCTGTTTTTT.

This clonotype occurred many times. V usage is TRBV3-1 and J usage is TRBJ1-2; D is unresolved. The V gene's germline CDR1 is LGHDT and CDR2 YNNKEL (reference sequence). Trimming shortened V by 3 bases and J by 4 bases, and 15 bases separated the two germline ends. The CDR3 covers 15 residues. CDR3 bases: TGTGCCAGCAGCCATCCCTACCCGAGGGCCTATGGCTACACCTTC. Its protein is CASSHPYPRAYGYTF.

This clonotype was seen only a few times. This rearrangement joins TRBV7-9 to TRBJ2-1, with 14 positions matching TRBD2. The CDR3 totals 16 residues. V lost 4 bases to trimming and J lost 7 bases; unmatched junction nucleotides: 6. Germline CDR1 and CDR2: SEHNR and FQNEAQ (reference sequence). The CDR3 is CASSWGLAGVRNEQFF. Written as DNA, the CDR3 is TGTGCCAGCAGCTGGGGACTAGCGGGAGTTCGGAATGAGCAGTTCTTC.

This clonotype was observed a handful of times. This rearrangement joins TRBV7-2 to TRBJ1-1; D is unresolved. Germline V gene lookup returns CDR1 SGHTA and CDR2 FQGNSA. Deletions cut 7 bases from V and 3 bases from J, with 12 bases between. The CDR3 has 13 amino acids. CDR3: CASTTGGHTEAFF. DNA of the CDR3: TGTGCCAGCACCACGGGCGGGCACACTGAAGCTTTCTTT.

The chain has TRBV5-1 and TRBJ2-5; D perhaps matches TRBD2 (6 bases). Trimming took 1 base from V and 0 from J, leaving 16 bases between them. The CDR3 consists of 17 residues. CDR1 and CDR2 from the germline V gene are SGHRS and YFSETQ. The CDR3, as DNA: TGCGCCAGCAGCTTGTTCGGAGGGATCCAGTACCAAGAGACCCAGTACTTC. Amino acids: CASSLFGGIQYQETQYF.